A single sample gave rise to the 23 T cell receptor beta chains below, sequenced in a study of identical twins. TCRdb independently ran MiXCR on the 5' RACE reads; one entry per CDR3 protein. This sample has 500,000 to 650,000 distinct CDR3 sequences; just over 7% occur once, and the top ten carry roughly 1.5%. This sample also appeared in a second study, on yellow fever vaccine responses in identical twins.

Sample: PBMCs. These receptor sequences come from a young woman in good health.

This clonotype was observed many times. The chain is built from TRBV10-2 and TRBJ2-7; D unclear. V was cut by 7 bases and J by 0 bases, with 13 bases left in between. The germline V gene encodes CDR1 WSHSY and CDR2 SAAADI. The CDR3 consists of 14 residues. CDR3 DNA: TGCGCCAGCAATGCAGGTGAAAGCTCCTACGAGCAGTACGTC. Protein product: CASNAGESSYEQYV.

This clonotype was found a few times. This chain connects TRBV9 to TRBJ1-5; a possible D gene is TRBD1 (5 bases). This CDR3 spans 15 amino acids. Germline CDR1 and CDR2: SGDLS and YYNGEE. V was shortened by 4 bases and J by 2 bases, with 13 bases between the two germline ends. CDR3 sequence: CASSPHTGGNQPQHF. CDR3 nucleotide sequence: TGTGCCAGCAGCCCCCATACGGGGGGCAATCAGCCCCAGCATTTT.

This clonotype was seen more than once but under ten times. The chain joins TRBV5-6 to TRBJ1-2; 8 bases fit TRBD1. CDR3 length equals 16 residues. Germline loops: CDR1 SGHDT, CDR2 YYEEEE. The trim removed 2 bases at V and 7 bases at J, leaving 13 bases unmatched. CDR3 bases: TGTGCCAGCAGCTTTCCGACAGGGGACTCTTTCGGTGGCTACACCTTC. Amino acid sequence: CASSFPTGDSFGGYTF.

Only a few counts were recorded for this clonotype. The chain carries TRBV3-1 and TRBJ2-3; 7 positions match TRBD1. This CDR3 spans 15 amino acids. The V segment lost 4 bases and the J segment 6 bases; nucleotides outside the gene matches: 10. Germline loops: CDR1 LGHDT, CDR2 YNNKEL (reference sequence). Here the CDR3 reads CASSPTGAFGDTQYF. CDR3 DNA sequence: TGTGCCAGCAGCCCTACAGGGGCATTCGGGGATACGCAGTATTTT.

The chain carries TRBV12-3 or TRBV12-4 and TRBJ1-6; TRBD1 agrees at 7 bases. CDR3 length: 14 residues. The ends lost 3 bases at V and 8 bases at J; junction bases unmatched: 4. CDR3 sequence reads: CASSLTGSDSPLHF. The CDR3 DNA reads as TGTGCCAGCAGTTTGACAGGGTCGGATTCACCCCTCCACTTT.

This clonotype was seen more than once but under ten times. The chain carries TRBV12-3 or TRBV12-4 and TRBJ2-2, with D possibly being TRBD1 or TRBD2 (6 bases each). The CDR3 runs to 15 residues. V dropped 3 bases and J dropped 4 bases, with 12 bases sitting between them. CDR3 DNA sequence: TGTGCCAGCAGTTTGGGGGGCTCAACCACCGGGGAGCTGTTTTTT. The encoded protein is CASSLGGSTTGELFF.

This clonotype was counted only a few times. The chain combines TRBV11-2 with TRBJ2-2, with 10 positions matching TRBD2. J was trimmed by 1 base and V by 5 bases; bases with no gene match: 19. The CDR3 consists of 21 residues. Germline CDR1 reads SGHAT; CDR2 reads FQNNGV. The CDR3 here is CASSPLPRPSSGRENTGELFF. The CDR3 bases are TGTGCCAGCAGCCCCCTCCCCCGGCCCTCGAGCGGGAGGGAGAACACCGGGGAGCTGTTTTTT.

This clonotype came up many times. V usage is TRBV28 and J usage is TRBJ2-7; 7 positions agree with TRBD1. Germline V CDR1 and CDR2: MDHEN, SYDVKM. This CDR3 comprises 15 residues. The trim removed 6 bases at V and 6 bases at J, leaving 14 bases unmatched. The CDR3 DNA reads TGTGCCAGCAGCCCCCCGGGACAGAGGGGGAGCGAGCAGTACTTC. Protein sequence: CASSPPGQRGSEQYF.

This clonotype was found a few times. The rearrangement joins TRBV6-2 or TRBV6-3 to TRBJ2-1; a weak D match, TRBD2 (6 bases). In germline, CDR1 is MNHEY, CDR2 SVGEGT. The length of the CDR3 is 17 residues. V dropped 2 bases and J dropped 0 bases, with 14 bases sitting between them. CDR3 residues: CASSYRAGGSSYNEQFF. DNA for the CDR3: TGTGCCAGCAGTTACCGGGCCGGGGGAAGCTCCTACAATGAGCAGTTCTTC.

The chain is built from TRBV4-1 and TRBJ2-7, with a weak D call TRBD2 (6 bases). The germline CDR1 and CDR2 sequences are MGHRA and YSYEKL. The CDR3 covers 16 residues. The V and J ends lost 0 bases and 2 bases respectively, with 14 bases between them. The CDR3 nucleotides are TGCGCCAGCAGCCAAGATTGGCGGGACTTCCCCTACGAGCAGTACTTC. Protein product: CASSQDWRDFPYEQYF.

The chain joins TRBV5-1 to TRBJ1-4; D is perhaps TRBD1 (5 bases). The CDR3 runs 15 residues. The V and J ends lost 4 bases and 4 bases respectively, with 14 bases between them. In germline, CDR1 is SGHRS, CDR2 YFSETQ. The CDR3 nucleotides read TGCGCCAGCAGCCCTTGGGGCAGTAATAATGAAAAACTGTTTTTT. Protein product: CASSPWGSNNEKLFF.

CDR3 nucleotides: TGTGCCAGCAGCTTAAACAGGGCACAAAAACTGTTTTTT. It is translated as CASSLNRAQKLFF. This chain joins TRBV11-2 and TRBJ1-4; D is possibly TRBD1 (6 bases). The germline V and J ends were trimmed by 2 bases and 9 bases, with 10 bases remaining between them. Germline V lookup: CDR1 SGHAT, CDR2 FQNNGV. CDR3 length: 13 amino acids. Looking up the rest from reference TRBV11-2 and TRBJ1-4 gives the full variable domain: EAGVAQSPRYKIIEKRQSVAFWCNPISGHATLYWYQQILGQGPKLLIQFQNNGVVDDSQLPKDRFSAERLKGVDSTLKIQPAKLEDSAVYLCASSLNRAQKLFFGSGTQLSVL.

The V gene is TRBV5-5, the J gene TRBJ2-7; D unclear. The CDR3 has 14 amino acids. Germline CDR1 SGHKS, CDR2 YYEKEE (reference sequence). V was pared by 0 bases and J by 0 bases, with 7 bases between. CDR3 bases: TGTGCCAGCAGCTTGGTGGTGAGCTCCTACGAGCAGTACGTC. Amino acids: CASSLVVSSYEQYV.

This clonotype was counted ten times or more. This sequence joins TRBV6-5 and TRBJ1-1, with unresolved D. V shed 6 bases and J shed 3 bases, with 5 bases lying between them. Germline V CDR1 and CDR2: MNHEY, SVGAGI. The CDR3 has 11 amino acids. CDR3 DNA sequence: TGTGCCAGCAGGCTTTACACTGAAGCTTTCTTT. Encoded protein: CASRLYTEAFF.

The sample holds many counts of this clonotype. The chain combines TRBV20-1 with TRBJ1-2; unclear D gene. This CDR3 is 11 amino acids long. Germline CDR1 and CDR2: DFQATT and SNEGSKA (reference sequence). V dropped 5 bases and J dropped 6 bases, with 10 bases sitting between them. CDR3 sequence (DNA): TGCAGTGCTTCCCCTACCGATGGCTACACCTTC. This codes for CSASPTDGYTF.

V gene TRBV2 combines with J gene TRBJ2-1; D not resolved. V lost 7 bases to trimming and J lost 0 bases, with 10 bases between them. Germline V gene lookup returns CDR1 SNHLY and CDR2 FYNNEI. The CDR3 has 14 residues. The DNA for the CDR3 is TGTGCCAGCACCCAACTTAGCTCCTACAATGAGCAGTTCTTC. Translated: CASTQLSSYNEQFF.

The CDR3 loop is CASSVEGVRLAKNIQYF. CDR3 sequence (DNA): TGTGCCAGCTCAGTGGAGGGGGTGAGACTAGCCAAAAACATTCAGTACTTC. The rearrangement links TRBV2 to TRBJ2-4; D tentatively reads TRBD1 or TRBD2 (6 bases each). CDR3 length equals 17 residues. Trimming cost V 8 bases and J 0 bases, with 20 bases left between them. The V gene's germline CDR1 is SNHLY and CDR2 FYNNEI.

This clonotype came up many times. J is TRBJ2-7 and V is TRBV28, with 8 positions matching TRBD2. The CDR3 sequence is 15 residues long. From germline, CDR1 is MDHEN and CDR2 SYDVKM. The J segment lost 0 bases and the V segment lost 8 bases, leaving 9 bases of the junction unmatched. CDR3 region: CASVSGSGNSYEQYF. The CDR3 DNA is TGTGCCAGCGTATCGGGTAGCGGGAACTCCTACGAGCAGTACTTC.

This clonotype appeared many times. The CDR3 here is CASSFGGARNNQPQHF. CDR3 sequence (DNA): TGTGCCAGCAGTTTCGGAGGGGCTCGTAACAATCAGCCCCAGCATTTT. This rearrangement joins TRBV12-3 or TRBV12-4 to TRBJ1-5; weak D call: TRBD1 (5 bases). This CDR3 region has 16 residues. With 3 bases removed from V and 3 bases from J, the gap between germline ends came to 15 bases.

The J gene is TRBJ1-5, the V gene TRBV20-1; possibly TRBD1 for D (5 bases). V lost 5 bases and J 1 base, leaving 12 bases between the germline ends. This CDR3 has 14 residues. The germline CDR1 and CDR2 sequences are DFQATT and SNEGSKA (reference sequence). In DNA form, the CDR3 reads TGCAGTGCTTGGGACCGTCTAAGCAATCAGCCCCAGCATTTT. Residues: CSAWDRLSNQPQHF.

This clonotype was recorded at least ten times. The chain carries TRBV10-3 and TRBJ2-2; D may be TRBD1 (5 bases). Germline-derived CDR1 and CDR2 are ENHRY and SYGVKD. The CDR3 runs 15 residues. Trimming left V 6 bases short and J 2 bases short, with 13 bases between. CDR3 nucleotides: TGTGCCATCAGCGCAGACAGATCCAACACCGGGGAGCTGTTTTTT. This gives the protein CAISADRSNTGELFF.

This chain uses TRBV24-1 with TRBJ2-1; possibly TRBD2 for D (5 bases). Trimming left V 6 bases short and J 1 base short, with 9 bases between. The CDR3 consists of 14 residues. Germline V CDR1 and CDR2: KGHDR, SFDVKD. CDR3 in amino acids: CATSSRGSYNEQFF. CDR3 coding DNA: TGTGCCACCAGTTCCCGGGGTTCCTACAATGAGCAGTTCTTC.

This clonotype was observed a few times. The chain links TRBV9 to TRBJ1-2, with D tentatively TRBD1 (5 bases). Germline CDR1 reads SGDLS; CDR2 reads YYNGEE. This CDR3 has 19 amino acids. Trimming shortened V by 0 bases and J by 3 bases, and 24 bases separated the two germline ends. The CDR3 reads CASSVVPRKARGVDYGYTF. CDR3 bases: TGTGCCAGCAGCGTAGTCCCCCGAAAGGCACGGGGGGTCGACTATGGCTACACCTTC. Complete variable domain (other parts from reference TRBV9 and TRBJ1-2): DSGVTQTPKHLITATGQRVTLRCSPRSGDLSVYWYQQSLDQGLQFLIQYYNGEERAKGNILERFSAQQFPDLHSELNLSSLELGDSALYFCASSVVPRKARGVDYGYTFGSGTRLTVV.